Given below is one T cell receptor beta chain in context. As yet, its antigen is unknown. The V end lost 5 bases, the J end lost 0 bases, and 17 bases lay between the germline ends. The CDR3 spans 18 residues. In germline, CDR1 is LGHDT, CDR2 YNNKEL (reference sequence). Ophthalmopathy patients showed a Clinical Activity Score of at least 3, NOSPECS grade of at least 4 and duration under 3 months. Diagnoses were established using clinical symptoms, serum thyroxine and TRAb, thyroid ultrasound and orbital computed tomography. This specimen belongs to a study of T cells in Graves' hyperthyroidism and ophthalmopathy. Study-wide results and caveats: Blood held most thyroid clonotypes expanded above 0.001 frequency.

RNA transcripts served as the template for amplifying TCR beta CDR3 regions. The TCR CDR3 was amplified in a first-round RT-PCR using the HTBI primer set. MiXCR, applied by TCRdb to the multiplex PCR reads, yields one record per CDR3 protein. In the table there are hundreds of thousands of distinct CDR3 sequences, about a sixth of which are singletons. This TCR came from a woman in her thirties or forties with Graves' ophthalmopathy. Sequenced input: blood. This chain links TRBV3-1 with TRBJ1-6; D may be TRBD1 (6 bases). The CDR3 DNA follows: TGTGCCAGCAGCAAAGGAACAGGGAGGAGCTCCTATAATTCACCCCTCCACTTT. This codes for CASSKGTGRSSYNSPLHF.